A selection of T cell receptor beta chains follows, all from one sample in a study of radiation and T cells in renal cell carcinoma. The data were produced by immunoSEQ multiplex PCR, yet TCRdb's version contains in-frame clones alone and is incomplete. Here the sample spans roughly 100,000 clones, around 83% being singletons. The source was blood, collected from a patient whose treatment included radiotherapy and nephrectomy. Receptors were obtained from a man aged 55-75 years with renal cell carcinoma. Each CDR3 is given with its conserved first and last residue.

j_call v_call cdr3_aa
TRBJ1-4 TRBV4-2 CASSQVRAATNEKLFF
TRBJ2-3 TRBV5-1 CASSWGIMAADTQYF
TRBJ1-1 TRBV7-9 CASSLAFSGTEAFF
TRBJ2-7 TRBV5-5 CASSLRDISYEQYF
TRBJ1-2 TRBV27 CASSFGKANYGYTF
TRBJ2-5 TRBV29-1 CSVFGTGQETQYF
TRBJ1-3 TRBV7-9 CASSKGGSGNTIYF
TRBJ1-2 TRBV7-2 CASSLSGANYGYTF
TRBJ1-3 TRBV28 CASSPVVSGNTIYF
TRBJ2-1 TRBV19 CASSIQRTGIINEQFF
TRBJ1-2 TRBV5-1 CASSLGTIQLLNYGYTF
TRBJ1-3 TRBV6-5 CASSYSGRGSGNTIYF
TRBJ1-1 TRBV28 CASSVRGAEAFF
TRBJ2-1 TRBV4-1 CASSQEASGRVPSSYNEQFF
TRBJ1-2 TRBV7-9 CASSLSGTAPPGYTF
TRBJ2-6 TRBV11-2 CASSLDRGTSGANVLTF
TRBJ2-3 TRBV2 CASRGGGDTQYF
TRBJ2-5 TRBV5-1 CASSPSPGRSKETQYF
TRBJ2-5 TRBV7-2 CASSFMLAQETQYF
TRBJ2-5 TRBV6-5 CASSYIGHWKTQYF
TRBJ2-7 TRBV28 CASSVPGIQGEQYF
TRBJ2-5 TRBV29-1 CSVGKGQETQYF
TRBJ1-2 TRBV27 CASSHGQGAVGYTF
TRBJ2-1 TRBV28 CASSLLDSNNEQFF
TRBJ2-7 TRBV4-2 CASSQETGSYFYEQYF
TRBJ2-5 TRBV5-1 CASSLEAVQETQYF
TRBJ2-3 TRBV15 CATSRALAGGTDTQYF
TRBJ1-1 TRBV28 CASSFVGVRGVEAFF